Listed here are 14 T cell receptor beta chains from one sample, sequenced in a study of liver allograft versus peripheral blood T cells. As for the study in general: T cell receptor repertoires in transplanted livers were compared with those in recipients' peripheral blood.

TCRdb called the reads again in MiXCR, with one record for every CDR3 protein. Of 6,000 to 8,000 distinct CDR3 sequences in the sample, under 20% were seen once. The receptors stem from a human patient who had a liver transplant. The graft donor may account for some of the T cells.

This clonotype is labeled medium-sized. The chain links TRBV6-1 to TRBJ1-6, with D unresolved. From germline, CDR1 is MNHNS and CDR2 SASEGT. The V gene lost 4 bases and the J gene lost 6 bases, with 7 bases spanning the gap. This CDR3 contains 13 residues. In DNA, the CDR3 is TGTGCCAGCAGTGGGCAGCCTAATTCACCCCTCCACTTT. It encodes CASSGQPNSPLHF.

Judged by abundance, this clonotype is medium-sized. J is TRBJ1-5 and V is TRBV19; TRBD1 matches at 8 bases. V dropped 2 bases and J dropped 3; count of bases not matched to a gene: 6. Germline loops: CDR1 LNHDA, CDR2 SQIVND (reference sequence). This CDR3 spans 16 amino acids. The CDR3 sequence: CASSIMRQGNNQPQHF. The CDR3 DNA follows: TGTGCCAGTAGTATAATGAGACAGGGGAACAATCAGCCCCAGCATTTT.

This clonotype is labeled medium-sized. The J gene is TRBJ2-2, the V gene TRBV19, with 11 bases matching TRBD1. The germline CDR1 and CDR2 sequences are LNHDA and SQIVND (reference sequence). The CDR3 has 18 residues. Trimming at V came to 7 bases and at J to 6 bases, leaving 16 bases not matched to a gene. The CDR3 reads CASTSPQGQGGVPGELFF. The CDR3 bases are TGTGCCAGTACCTCCCCCCAGGGACAGGGGGGAGTGCCCGGGGAGCTGTTTTTT.

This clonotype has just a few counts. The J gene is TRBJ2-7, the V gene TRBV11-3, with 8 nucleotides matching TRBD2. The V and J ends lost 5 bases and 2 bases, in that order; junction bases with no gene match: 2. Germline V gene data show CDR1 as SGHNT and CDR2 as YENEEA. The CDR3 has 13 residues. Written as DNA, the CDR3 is TGTGCCAGCAGCCGGGGGGGGACCTACGAGCAGTACTTC. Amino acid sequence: CASSRGGTYEQYF.

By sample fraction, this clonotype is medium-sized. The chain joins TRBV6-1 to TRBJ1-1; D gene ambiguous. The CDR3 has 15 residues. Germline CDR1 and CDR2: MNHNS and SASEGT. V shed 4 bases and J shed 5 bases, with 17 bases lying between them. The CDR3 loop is CASSGGLSLGTEAFF. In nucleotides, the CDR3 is TGTGCCAGCAGTGGAGGTCTCTCCCTCGGGACTGAAGCTTTCTTT.

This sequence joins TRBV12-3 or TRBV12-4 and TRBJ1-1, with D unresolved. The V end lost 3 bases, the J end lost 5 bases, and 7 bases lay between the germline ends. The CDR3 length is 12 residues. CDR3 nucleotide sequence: TGTGCCAGCAGTTTGAGGAGGACTGAAGCTTTCTTT. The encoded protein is CASSLRRTEAFF.

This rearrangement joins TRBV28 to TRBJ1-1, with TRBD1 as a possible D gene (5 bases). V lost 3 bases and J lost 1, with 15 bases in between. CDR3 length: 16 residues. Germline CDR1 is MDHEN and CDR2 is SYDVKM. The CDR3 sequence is CASSFIRGAENTEAFF. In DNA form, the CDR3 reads TGTGCCAGCAGTTTTATAAGAGGGGCGGAGAACACTGAAGCTTTCTTT.

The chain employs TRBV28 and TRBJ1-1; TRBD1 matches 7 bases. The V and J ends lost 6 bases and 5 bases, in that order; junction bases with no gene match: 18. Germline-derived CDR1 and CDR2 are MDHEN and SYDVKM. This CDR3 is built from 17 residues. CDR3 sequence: CASSQGGRGSFRTEAFF. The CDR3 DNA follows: TGTGCCAGCAGCCAGGGGGGTAGGGGTTCGTTCAGAACTGAAGCTTTCTTT.

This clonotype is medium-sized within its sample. The CDR3 sequence is CASSYDVRTGGEMTKNIQYF. The CDR3 DNA follows: TGTGCCAGCAGTTACGATGTCAGGACAGGGGGCGAGATGACCAAAAACATTCAGTACTTC. The rearrangement uses TRBV6-2 or TRBV6-3 and TRBJ2-4; 11 positions match TRBD1. The germline V gene has CDR1 MNHEY and CDR2 SVGEGT. CDR3 length: 20 amino acids. V was clipped by 2 bases and J by 2 bases; unmatched bases: 14.

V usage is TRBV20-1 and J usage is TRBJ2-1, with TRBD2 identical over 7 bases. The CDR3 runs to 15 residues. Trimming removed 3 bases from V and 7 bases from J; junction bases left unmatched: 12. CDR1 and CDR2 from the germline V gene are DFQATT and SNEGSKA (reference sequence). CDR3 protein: CSARLTRTSTNEQFF. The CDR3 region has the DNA TGCAGTGCTAGGCTTACAAGGACTAGTACGAATGAGCAGTTCTTC.

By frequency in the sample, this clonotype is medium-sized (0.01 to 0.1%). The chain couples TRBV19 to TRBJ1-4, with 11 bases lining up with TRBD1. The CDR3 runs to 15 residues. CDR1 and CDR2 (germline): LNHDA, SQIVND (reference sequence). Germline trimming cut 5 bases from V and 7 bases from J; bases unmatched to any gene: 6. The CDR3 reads CASSVRTGGFEKLFF. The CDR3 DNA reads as TGTGCCAGTAGTGTTCGGACAGGGGGCTTTGAAAAACTGTTTTTT. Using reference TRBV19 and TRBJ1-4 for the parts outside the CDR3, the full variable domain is DGGITQSPKYLFRKEGQNVTLSCEQNLNHDAMYWYRQDPGQGLRLIYYSQIVNDFQKGDIAEGYSVSREKKESFPLTVTSAQKNPTAFYLCASSVRTGGFEKLFFGSGTQLSVL.

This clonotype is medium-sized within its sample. This CDR3 reads CASSLSPTSNEQFF. For the CDR3, the DNA is TGTGCCAGCAGCTTGTCCCCCACTAGCAATGAGCAGTTCTTC. The J gene is TRBJ2-1, the V gene TRBV5-4; the D gene is possibly TRBD2 (5 bases). V was clipped by 1 base and J by 6 bases, with 11 bases between them. The CDR3 runs to 14 residues. The germline V gene has CDR1 SGHNT and CDR2 YYREEE (reference sequence).

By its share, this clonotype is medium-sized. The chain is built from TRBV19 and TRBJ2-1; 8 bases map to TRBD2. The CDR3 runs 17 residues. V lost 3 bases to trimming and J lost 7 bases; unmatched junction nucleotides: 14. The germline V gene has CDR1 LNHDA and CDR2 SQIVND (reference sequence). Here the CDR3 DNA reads TGTGCCAGTAGTATCCCTACACGGGAGGGCCTCGGGAATGAGCAGTTCTTC. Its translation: CASSIPTREGLGNEQFF.

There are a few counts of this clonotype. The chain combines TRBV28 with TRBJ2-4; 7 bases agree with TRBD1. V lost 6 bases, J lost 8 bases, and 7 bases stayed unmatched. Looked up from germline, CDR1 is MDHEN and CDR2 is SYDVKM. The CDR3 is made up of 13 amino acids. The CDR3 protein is CASSLTGSDIQYF. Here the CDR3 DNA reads TGTGCCAGCAGCCTGACAGGGTCGGACATTCAGTACTTC.